Shown below are 16 T cell receptor beta chains from a single sample sequenced in a study of radiotherapy plus CTLA-4 blockade in lung cancer. Data came from immunoSEQ multiplex PCR; TCRdb stores just in-frame clones and leaves some out. In the table there are 40,000 to 50,000 clones, approximately 78% of which are singletons. The sample here was peripheral blood, taken from a patient treated with radiotherapy plus ipilimumab. These receptors were taken from a human donor with non-small cell lung cancer who had stable disease on radiotherapy plus ipilimumab.

As concerns this clone: An end of the junction differs from the germline gene, which may be a read error. The chain is built from TRBV4-3 and TRBJ1-4; D remains unclear. CDR1 is LGHNA, CDR2 YSLEER, per germline. The length of the CDR3 is 16 residues. The CDR3 loop reads CASSQDSGKTNKKLFF. CDR3 nucleotides: TGCGCCAGCAGCCAAGATTCGGGGAAGACTAATAAAAAACTGTTTTTT.

The V gene is TRBV7-2, the J gene TRBJ2-2; TRBD2 agrees at 10 bases. CDR3 length equals 19 residues. V lost 3 bases and J lost 3; bases outside the gene matches: 13. Germline V gene lookup returns CDR1 SGHTA and CDR2 FQGNSA. The CDR3 reads CASSFTTSGKYGDTGELFF. CDR3 sequence (DNA): TGTGCCAGCAGCTTCACCACTAGCGGGAAATACGGAGACACCGGGGAGCTGTTTTTT. Combining the CDR3 with reference TRBV7-2 and TRBJ2-2 gives the whole variable domain GAGVSQSPSNKVTEKGKDVELRCDPISGHTALYWYRQSLGQGLEFLIYFQGNSAPDKSGLPSDRFSAERTGGSVSTLTIQRTQQEDSAVYLCASSFTTSGKYGDTGELFFGEGSRLTVL.

This clone was counted a few times. This sample also contains other DNA sequences that code for the same CDR3. The CDR3 loop reads CASSPSTGGETQYF. For the CDR3, the DNA is TGTGCCAGCAGCCCCTCCACGGGCGGGGAGACCCAGTACTTC. This rearrangement joins TRBV27 to TRBJ2-5; maybe TRBD2 (5 bases). In germline, CDR1 is MNHEY, CDR2 SMNVEV (reference sequence). The V end was cut by 6 bases, the J end by 5 bases, with 16 bases between. The CDR3 has 14 residues.

The chain recombines TRBV28 with TRBJ1-2; the D gene is possibly TRBD1 (6 bases). Deletions cut 6 bases from V and 4 bases from J, with 21 bases between. Germline V gene lookup returns CDR1 MDHEN and CDR2 SYDVKM. The CDR3 extends over 16 amino acids. This CDR3 is CASSPLGGANPYGYTF. CDR3 sequence (DNA): TGTGCCAGCAGCCCCCTCGGGGGGGCAAACCCCTATGGCTACACCTTC.

In this sample, this clone turned up a few times. The chain employs TRBV5-1 and TRBJ1-4; TRBD1 is a possible D gene (5 bases). Germline CDR1 reads SGHRS; CDR2 reads YFSETQ. This CDR3 is 15 amino acids long. Deletions cut 4 bases from V and 8 bases from J, with 18 bases between. The CDR3 is CASSAGTAGREKLFF. The CDR3 DNA reads as TGCGCCAGCAGCGCCGGGACCGCCGGGAGAGAAAAACTGTTTTTT.

This chain connects TRBV2 to TRBJ2-3; TRBD1 is a possible D gene (6 bases). V was shortened by 3 bases and J by 3 bases, with 16 bases between the two germline ends. The CDR3 runs 16 residues. Germline CDR1 SNHLY, CDR2 FYNNEI. CDR3 loop: CASSDDRFQRTDTQYF. CDR3 in DNA: TGTGCCAGCAGTGATGACAGGTTCCAACGTACAGATACGCAGTATTTT.

The chain is built from TRBV30 and TRBJ2-7; D perhaps matches TRBD2 (6 bases). The CDR3 has 13 residues. CDR1 and CDR2 (germline): GTSNPN, SVGIG (reference sequence). Trimming cost V 7 bases and J 4 bases, with 17 bases left between them. The CDR3 DNA sequence: TGTGCCTTCTCAAAGCTGGGGGGTTACGAGCAGTACTTC. This gives the protein CAFSKLGGYEQYF.

The V gene is TRBV10-3, the J gene TRBJ2-2, with unresolved D. The V gene's germline CDR1 is ENHRY and CDR2 SYGVKD. The V end was cut by 1 base, the J end by 7 bases, with 7 bases between. There are 13 residues in the CDR3. The CDR3 bases are TGTGCCATCAGTGAGTTATCAGGCGGGGAGCTGTTTTTT. Its translation is CAISELSGGELFF.

The chain carries TRBV10-3 and TRBJ1-2; the D gene is possibly TRBD1 (5 bases). This CDR3 has 15 residues. Germline CDR1 is ENHRY and CDR2 is SYGVKD. V lost 0 bases and J 8 bases, leaving 16 bases between the germline ends. The CDR3 sequence: CAISESRPGSGGYTF. Written as DNA, the CDR3 is TGTGCCATCAGTGAGTCTCGTCCAGGGTCAGGAGGCTACACCTTC.

V gene TRBV7-9 combines with J gene TRBJ2-7; a possible D gene is TRBD1 (5 bases). CDR3 length equals 17 residues. Trimming cost V 5 bases and J 0 bases, with 20 bases left between them. Germline CDR1 reads SEHNR; CDR2 reads FQNEAQ (reference sequence). The CDR3 region is CASSPPWGTTSSYEQYF. The CDR3 nucleotides read TGTGCCAGCAGCCCGCCGTGGGGCACAACCAGCTCCTACGAGCAGTACTTC.

The chain is built from TRBV27 and TRBJ2-7; TRBD1 aligns across 10 bases. V lost 3 bases to trimming and J lost 2 bases; unmatched junction nucleotides: 1. This CDR3 has 14 amino acids. In germline, CDR1 is MNHEY, CDR2 SMNVEV (reference sequence). The CDR3 DNA reads TGTGCCAGCAGTTTTGGGACAGGGGCCTACGAGCAGTACTTC. The encoded protein is CASSFGTGAYEQYF.

The chain joins TRBV10-3 to TRBJ1-6; TRBD1 aligns across 7 bases. Germline loops: CDR1 ENHRY, CDR2 SYGVKD. After removal of 8 bases from V and 6 bases from J, the junction contained 4 bases not matched to a gene. This CDR3 contains 13 residues. The CDR3 region is CAIAGTANSPLHF. CDR3 nucleotides: TGTGCCATCGCCGGGACAGCTAATTCACCCCTCCACTTT.

This chain joins TRBV7-8 and TRBJ1-1; 10 bases are shared with TRBD1. V was clipped by 4 bases and J by 4 bases; unmatched bases: 15. CDR1 and CDR2 (germline): SGHVS, FQNEAQ. This CDR3 region has 18 residues. The CDR3 region is CASSSNPGQGRRATEAFF. CDR3 sequence (DNA): TGTGCCAGCAGCTCAAATCCGGGACAGGGGAGGCGGGCCACTGAAGCTTTCTTT.

The chain has TRBV19 and TRBJ2-4, with 14 bases that match TRBD2. The ends lost 9 bases at V and 0 bases at J; junction bases unmatched: 10. CDR1 is LNHDA, CDR2 SQIVND, per germline (reference sequence). The CDR3 has 18 residues. The CDR3 region has the DNA TGTGCCAGCCGCCGATCGGGACTAGCGGGAGCAGCCAAAAACATTCAGTACTTC. It encodes CASRRSGLAGAAKNIQYF.

This rearrangement joins TRBV9 to TRBJ1-1, with 7 nucleotides matching TRBD1. V lost 1 base and J lost 0; bases outside the gene matches: 6. CDR1 is SGDLS and CDR2 is YYNGEE in the germline V gene. This CDR3 contains 16 residues. The chain's CDR3 is CASSVYPGQMNTEAFF. CDR3 DNA: TGTGCCAGCAGCGTATACCCGGGACAGATGAACACTGAAGCTTTCTTT.

The rearrangement uses TRBV27 and TRBJ2-7; 7 nucleotides align to TRBD1. V was clipped by 2 bases and J by 2 bases; unmatched bases: 9. Germline V lookup: CDR1 MNHEY, CDR2 SMNVEV (reference sequence). The CDR3 has 16 residues. The CDR3 loop is CASSLPTGVTAYEQYF. The CDR3 bases are TGTGCCAGCAGTTTACCAACAGGGGTGACGGCCTACGAGCAGTACTTC.